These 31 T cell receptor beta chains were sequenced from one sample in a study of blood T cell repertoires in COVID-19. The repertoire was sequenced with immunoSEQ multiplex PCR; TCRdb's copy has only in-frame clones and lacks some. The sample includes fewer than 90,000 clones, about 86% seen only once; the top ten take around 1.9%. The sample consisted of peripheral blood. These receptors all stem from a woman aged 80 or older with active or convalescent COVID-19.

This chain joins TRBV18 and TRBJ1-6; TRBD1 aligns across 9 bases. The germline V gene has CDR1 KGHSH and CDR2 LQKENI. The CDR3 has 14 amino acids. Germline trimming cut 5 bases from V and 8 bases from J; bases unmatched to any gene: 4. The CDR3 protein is CASSSTGGDSPLHF. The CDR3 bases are TGTGCCAGCTCATCGACAGGGGGGGATTCACCCCTCCACTTT.

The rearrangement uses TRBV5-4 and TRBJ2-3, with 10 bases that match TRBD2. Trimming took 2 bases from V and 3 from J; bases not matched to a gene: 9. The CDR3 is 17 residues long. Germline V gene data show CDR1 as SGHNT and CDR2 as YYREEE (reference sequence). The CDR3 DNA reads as TGTGCCAGCAGCTTAGAATCTAGCGGGAGTATGACAGATACGCAGTATTTT. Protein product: CASSLESSGSMTDTQYF.

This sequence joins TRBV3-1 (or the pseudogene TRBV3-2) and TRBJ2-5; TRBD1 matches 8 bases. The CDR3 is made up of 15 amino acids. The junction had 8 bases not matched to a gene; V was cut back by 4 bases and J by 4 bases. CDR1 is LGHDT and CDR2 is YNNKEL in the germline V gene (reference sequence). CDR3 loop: CASSLWTGMVETQYF. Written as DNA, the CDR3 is TGTGCCAGCAGCCTTTGGACAGGGATGGTAGAGACCCAGTACTTC.

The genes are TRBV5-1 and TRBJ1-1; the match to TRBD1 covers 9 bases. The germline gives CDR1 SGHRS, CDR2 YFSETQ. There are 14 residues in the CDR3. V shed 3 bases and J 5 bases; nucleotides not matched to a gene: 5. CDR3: CASSYRGRGTEAFF. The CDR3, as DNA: TGCGCCAGCAGCTACAGGGGGCGGGGGACTGAAGCTTTCTTT.

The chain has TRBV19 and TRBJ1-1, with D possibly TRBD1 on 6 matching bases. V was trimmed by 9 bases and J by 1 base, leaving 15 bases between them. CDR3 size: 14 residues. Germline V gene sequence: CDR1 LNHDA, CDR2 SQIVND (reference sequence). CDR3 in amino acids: CASHRTGQNTEAFF. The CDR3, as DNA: TGTGCCAGCCATCGGACGGGACAGAACACTGAAGCTTTCTTT.

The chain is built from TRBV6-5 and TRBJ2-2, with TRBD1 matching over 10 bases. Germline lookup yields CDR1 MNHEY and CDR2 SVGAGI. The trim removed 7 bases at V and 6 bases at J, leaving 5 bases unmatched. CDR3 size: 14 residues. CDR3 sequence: CASNGQGVPGELFF. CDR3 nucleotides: TGTGCCAGCAACGGACAGGGGGTCCCCGGGGAGCTGTTTTTT.

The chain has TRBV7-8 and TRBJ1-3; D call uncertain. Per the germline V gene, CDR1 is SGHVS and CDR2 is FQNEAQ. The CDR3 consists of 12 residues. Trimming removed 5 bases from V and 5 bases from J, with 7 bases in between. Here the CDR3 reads CASSLYRNTIYF. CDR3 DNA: TGTGCCAGCAGCCTTTACAGAAACACCATATATTTT.

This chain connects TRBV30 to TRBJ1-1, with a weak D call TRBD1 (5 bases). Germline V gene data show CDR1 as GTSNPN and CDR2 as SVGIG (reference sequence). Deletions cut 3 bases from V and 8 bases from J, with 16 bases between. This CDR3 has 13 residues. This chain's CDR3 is CAWSATGPGEAFF. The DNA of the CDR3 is TGTGCCTGGAGCGCTACAGGCCCTGGAGAAGCTTTCTTT.

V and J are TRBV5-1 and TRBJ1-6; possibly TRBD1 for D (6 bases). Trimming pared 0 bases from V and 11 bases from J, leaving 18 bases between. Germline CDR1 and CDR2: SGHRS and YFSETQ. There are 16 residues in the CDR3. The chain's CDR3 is CASSLEGGSQGPPLHF. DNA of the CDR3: TGCGCCAGCAGCTTGGAGGGGGGGTCACAGGGTCCACCCCTCCACTTT. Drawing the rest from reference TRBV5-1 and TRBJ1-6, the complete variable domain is KAGVTQTPRYLIKTRGQQVTLSCSPISGHRSVSWYQQTPGQGLQFLFEYFSETQRNKGNFPGRFSGRQFSNSRSEMNVSTLELGDSALYLCASSLEGGSQGPPLHFGNGTRLTVT.

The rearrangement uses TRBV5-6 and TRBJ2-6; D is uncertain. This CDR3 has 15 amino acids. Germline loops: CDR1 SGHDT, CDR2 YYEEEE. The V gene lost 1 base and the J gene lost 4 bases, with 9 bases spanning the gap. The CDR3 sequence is CASSLRLTGANVLTF. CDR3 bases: TGTGCCAGCAGCTTGCGCTTGACAGGGGCCAACGTCCTGACTTTC.

The CDR3 spells CASSAPGGRNYGYTF. The DNA of the CDR3 is TGTGCCAGCAGCGCCCCAGGGGGAAGGAACTATGGCTACACCTTC. The chain couples TRBV9 to TRBJ1-2; 7 bases match TRBD1. CDR1 and CDR2 (germline): SGDLS, YYNGEE. With V trimmed by 3 bases and J by 2 bases, 7 bases remained unmatched. The CDR3 is made up of 15 amino acids.

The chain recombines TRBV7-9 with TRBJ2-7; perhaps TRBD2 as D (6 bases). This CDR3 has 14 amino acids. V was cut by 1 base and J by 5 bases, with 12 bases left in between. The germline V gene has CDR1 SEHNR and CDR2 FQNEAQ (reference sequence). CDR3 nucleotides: TGTGCCAGCAGCTTAGTTGCCGGGAGCAACGAGCAGTACTTC. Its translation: CASSLVAGSNEQYF.

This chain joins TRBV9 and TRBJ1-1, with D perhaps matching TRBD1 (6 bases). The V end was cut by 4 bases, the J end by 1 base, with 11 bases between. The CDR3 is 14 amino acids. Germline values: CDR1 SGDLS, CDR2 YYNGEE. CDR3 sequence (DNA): TGTGCCAGCAGCACCTCGGGACAGAACACTGAAGCTTTCTTT. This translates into CASSTSGQNTEAFF.

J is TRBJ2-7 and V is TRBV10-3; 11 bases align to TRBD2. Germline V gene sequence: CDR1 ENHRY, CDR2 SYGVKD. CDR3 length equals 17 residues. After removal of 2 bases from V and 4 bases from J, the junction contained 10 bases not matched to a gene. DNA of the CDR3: TGTGCCATCAGTGAGCACACTAGCGGGAGTCTAGGATACGAGCAGTACTTC. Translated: CAISEHTSGSLGYEQYF.

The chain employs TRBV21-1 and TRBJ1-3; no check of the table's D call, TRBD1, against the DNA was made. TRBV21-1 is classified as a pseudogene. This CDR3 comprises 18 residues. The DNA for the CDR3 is TGTGCCAGCAGCGCCCAAAGGGGGCCTGGAAGGAGTGGAAACACCATATATTTT. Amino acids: CASSAQRGPGRSGNTIYF.

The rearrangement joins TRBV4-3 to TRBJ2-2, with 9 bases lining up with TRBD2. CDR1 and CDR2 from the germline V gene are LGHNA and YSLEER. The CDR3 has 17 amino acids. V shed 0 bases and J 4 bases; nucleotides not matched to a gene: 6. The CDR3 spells CASSQELAGVLTGELFF. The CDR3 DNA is TGCGCCAGCAGCCAAGAGTTAGCGGGAGTCCTCACCGGGGAGCTGTTTTTT.

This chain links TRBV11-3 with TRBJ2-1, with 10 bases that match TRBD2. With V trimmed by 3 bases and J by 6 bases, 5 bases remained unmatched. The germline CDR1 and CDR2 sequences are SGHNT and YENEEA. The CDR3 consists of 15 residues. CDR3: CASSFSLAGANEQFF. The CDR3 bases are TGTGCCAGCAGCTTTTCTCTAGCGGGAGCCAATGAGCAGTTCTTC.

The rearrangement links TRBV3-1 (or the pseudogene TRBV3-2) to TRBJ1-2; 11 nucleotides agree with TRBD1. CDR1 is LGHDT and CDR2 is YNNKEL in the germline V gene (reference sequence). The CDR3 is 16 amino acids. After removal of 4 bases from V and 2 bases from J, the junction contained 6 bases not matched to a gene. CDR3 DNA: TGTGCCAGCAGCCTAGGGACAGGGGGGTCGAACTATGGCTACACCTTC. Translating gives CASSLGTGGSNYGYTF.

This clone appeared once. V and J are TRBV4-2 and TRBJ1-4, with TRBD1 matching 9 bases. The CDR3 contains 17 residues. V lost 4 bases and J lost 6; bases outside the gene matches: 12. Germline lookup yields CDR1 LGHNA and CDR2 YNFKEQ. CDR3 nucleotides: TGTGCCAGCAGCCCTCTTGCAAACCGGGACAGGGATGAAAAACTGTTTTTT. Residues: CASSPLANRDRDEKLFF.

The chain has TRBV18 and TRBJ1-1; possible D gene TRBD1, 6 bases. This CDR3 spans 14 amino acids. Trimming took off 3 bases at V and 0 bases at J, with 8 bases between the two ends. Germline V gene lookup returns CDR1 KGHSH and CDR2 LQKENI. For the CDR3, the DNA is TGTGCCAGCTCACCTCAGGGGATGAACACTGAAGCTTTCTTT. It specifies CASSPQGMNTEAFF.

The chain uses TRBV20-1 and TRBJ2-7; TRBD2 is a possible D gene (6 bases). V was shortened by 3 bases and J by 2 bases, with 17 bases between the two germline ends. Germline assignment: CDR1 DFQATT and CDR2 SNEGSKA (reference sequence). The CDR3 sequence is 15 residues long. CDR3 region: CSASADGTAAYEQYF. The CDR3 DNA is TGCAGTGCTAGTGCCGACGGGACTGCAGCCTACGAGCAGTACTTC.

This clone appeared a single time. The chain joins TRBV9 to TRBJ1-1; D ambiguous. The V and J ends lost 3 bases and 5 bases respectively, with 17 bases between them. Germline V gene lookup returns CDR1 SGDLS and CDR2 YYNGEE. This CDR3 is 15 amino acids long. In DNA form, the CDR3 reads TGTGCCAGCAGCGGATACAGATTGGGGAGGACTGAAGCTTTCTTT. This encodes CASSGYRLGRTEAFF. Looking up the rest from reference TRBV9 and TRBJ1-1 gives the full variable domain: DSGVTQTPKHLITATGQRVTLRCSPRSGDLSVYWYQQSLDQGLQFLIQYYNGEERAKGNILERFSAQQFPDLHSELNLSSLELGDSALYFCASSGYRLGRTEAFFGQGTRLTVV.

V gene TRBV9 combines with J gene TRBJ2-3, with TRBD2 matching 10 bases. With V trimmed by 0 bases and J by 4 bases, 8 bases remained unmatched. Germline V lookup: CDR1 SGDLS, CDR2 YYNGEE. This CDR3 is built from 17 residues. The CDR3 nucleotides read TGTGCCAGCAGCGTAGAAGGAGTAGCGGGAGGCCCAGATACGCAGTATTTT. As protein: CASSVEGVAGGPDTQYF.

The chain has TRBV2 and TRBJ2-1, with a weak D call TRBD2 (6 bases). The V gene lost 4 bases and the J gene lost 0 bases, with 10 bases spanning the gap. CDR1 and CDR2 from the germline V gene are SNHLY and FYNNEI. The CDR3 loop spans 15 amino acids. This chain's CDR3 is CASSGDFYSYNEQFF. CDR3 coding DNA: TGTGCCAGCAGTGGGGACTTTTACTCCTACAATGAGCAGTTCTTC.

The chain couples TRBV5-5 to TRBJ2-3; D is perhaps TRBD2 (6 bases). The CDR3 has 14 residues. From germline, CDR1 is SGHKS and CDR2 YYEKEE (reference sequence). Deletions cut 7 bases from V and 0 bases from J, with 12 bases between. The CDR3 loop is CASGTGLSTDTQYF. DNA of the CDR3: TGTGCCAGCGGTACGGGACTCAGCACAGATACGCAGTATTTT. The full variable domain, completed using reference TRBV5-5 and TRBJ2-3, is DAGVTQSPTHLIKTRGQQVTLRCSPISGHKSVSWYQQVLGQGPQFIFQYYEKEERGRGNFPDRFSARQFPNYSSELNVNALLLGDSALYLCASGTGLSTDTQYFGPGTRLTVL.

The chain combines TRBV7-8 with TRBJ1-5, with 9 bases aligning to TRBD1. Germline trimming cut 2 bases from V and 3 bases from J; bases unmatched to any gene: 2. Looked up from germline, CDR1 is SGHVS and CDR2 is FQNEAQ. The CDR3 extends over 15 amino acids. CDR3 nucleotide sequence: TGTGCCAGCAGCTTAACAGGGGGCTACAATCAGCCCCAGCATTTT. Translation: CASSLTGGYNQPQHF.

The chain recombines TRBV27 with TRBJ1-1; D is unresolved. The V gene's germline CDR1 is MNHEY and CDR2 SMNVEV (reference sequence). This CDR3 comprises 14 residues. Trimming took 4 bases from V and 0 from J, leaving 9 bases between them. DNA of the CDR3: TGTGCCAGCAGTTCGCGGAAAATGAACACTGAAGCTTTCTTT. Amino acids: CASSSRKMNTEAFF.

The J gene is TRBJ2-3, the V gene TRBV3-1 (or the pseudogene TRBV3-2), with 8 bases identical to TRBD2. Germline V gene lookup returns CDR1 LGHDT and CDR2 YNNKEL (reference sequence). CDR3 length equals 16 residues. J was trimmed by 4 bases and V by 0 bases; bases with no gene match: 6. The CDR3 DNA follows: TGTGCCAGCAGCCAAGATGAGGGACTAGGTCCAGATACGCAGTATTTT. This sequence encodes CASSQDEGLGPDTQYF.

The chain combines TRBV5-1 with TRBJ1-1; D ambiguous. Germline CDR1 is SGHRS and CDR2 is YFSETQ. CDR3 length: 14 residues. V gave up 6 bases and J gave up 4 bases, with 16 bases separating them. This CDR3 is CASNPAAVSTEAFF. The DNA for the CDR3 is TGCGCCAGCAACCCGGCCGCGGTTAGCACTGAAGCTTTCTTT.

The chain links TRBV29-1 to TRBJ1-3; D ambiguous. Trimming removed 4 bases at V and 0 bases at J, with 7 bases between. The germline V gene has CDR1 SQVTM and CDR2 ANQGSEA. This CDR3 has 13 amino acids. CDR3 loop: CSVGYSSGNTIYF. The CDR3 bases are TGCAGCGTTGGGTACAGCTCTGGAAACACCATATATTTT.

The CDR3 sequence: CASSYGAPNTEAFF. For the CDR3, the DNA is TGTGCCAGCAGTTACGGGGCCCCGAACACTGAAGCTTTCTTT. The rearrangement joins TRBV6-5 to TRBJ1-1; the D gene is possibly TRBD1 (5 bases). Trimming shortened V by 2 bases and J by 1 base, and 8 bases separated the two germline ends. CDR1 and CDR2 from the germline V gene are MNHEY and SVGAGI. The CDR3 runs 14 residues.